Following are 22 T cell receptor beta chains from one sample sequenced in a study of identical twins (dated by TCRdb to the mid-2010s). The library came from 5' RACE. The run used an Illumina HiSeq 2000. TCRdb trimmed the raw reads at Q25, called clones with MiXCR and kept productive beta chains. Every entry covers one CDR3 protein and lists the most common genes and DNA from its rows. Recorded for this sample are more than 600,000 distinct CDR3 sequences; 15% to 20% of them occurred a single time. The ten largest clones take up over 10% of the sample. These data also formed part of another study, on T cells expressing NK-cell markers.

Sequenced: PBMCs. These TCRs come from a woman aged 18-29 years in good health.

In this sample, this clonotype turned up a few times. The chain joins TRBV15 to TRBJ2-1; D may be TRBD2 (6 bases). This CDR3 is 16 amino acids long. The V end lost 0 bases, the J end lost 6 bases, and 15 bases lay between the germline ends. The V gene's germline CDR1 is LNHNV and CDR2 YYDKDF (reference sequence). The CDR3 DNA is TGTGCCACCAGCAGAGATTGGGAGGCCGGACCCAATGAGCAGTTCTTC. Translation gives CATSRDWEAGPNEQFF.

This sequence joins TRBV5-1 and TRBJ2-7; D call uncertain. CDR3 length: 15 residues. CDR1 SGHRS and CDR2 YFSETQ come from the germline V gene. Trimming took off 4 bases at V and 0 bases at J, with 14 bases between the two ends. CDR3: CASSALPAISYEQYF. The CDR3 DNA reads TGCGCCAGCAGCGCCTTGCCGGCTATCTCCTACGAGCAGTACTTC.

V is TRBV7-9 and J is TRBJ2-7, with a weak D call TRBD1 (6 bases). V lost 5 bases and J lost 9, with 11 bases in between. Germline V CDR1 and CDR2: SEHNR, FQNEAQ (reference sequence). The CDR3 has 11 residues. The CDR3 DNA sequence: TGTGCCAGCAGCCTGGACAGCTCGCAGTACTTC. This translates into CASSLDSSQYF.

The table lists this clonotype with a few counts. CDR3 residues: CASRGQGLVQETQYF. CDR3 DNA: TGTGCCAGCAGGGGACAGGGCCTCGTCCAAGAGACCCAGTACTTC. The genes are TRBV12-3 or TRBV12-4 and TRBJ2-5, with 9 bases lining up with TRBD1. The CDR3 is 15 amino acids. Unmatched junction bases numbered 6, after V lost 6 bases and J lost 1 base.

The chain recombines TRBV18 with TRBJ2-3; unclear D gene. Trimming shortened V by 2 bases and J by 2 bases, and 8 bases separated the two germline ends. Looked up from germline, CDR1 is KGHSH and CDR2 is LQKENI. This CDR3 region has 14 residues. The CDR3 here is CASSPLDFTDTQYF. Written as DNA, the CDR3 is TGTGCCAGCTCACCATTGGATTTCACAGATACGCAGTATTTT.

The chain employs TRBV7-2 and TRBJ2-7, with 12 bases fitting TRBD2. The CDR3 has 17 amino acids. Germline V gene sequence: CDR1 SGHTA, CDR2 FQGNSA. The V segment lost 0 bases and the J segment 1 base; nucleotides outside the gene matches: 4. The CDR3 here is CASSLAASGRASYEQYF. In DNA form, the CDR3 reads TGTGCCAGCAGCTTAGCGGCTAGCGGGAGGGCTTCCTACGAGCAGTACTTC.

The V and J genes are TRBV10-3 and TRBJ2-1, with TRBD2 identical over 9 bases. The germline V gene has CDR1 ENHRY and CDR2 SYGVKD. There are 13 residues in the CDR3. V was clipped by 6 bases and J by 10 bases; unmatched bases: 7. The CDR3 DNA reads as TGTGCCATCAGCAGCGGGGGGCCTATAGAGCAGTTCTTC. This translates into CAISSGGPIEQFF.

V usage is TRBV24-1 and J usage is TRBJ2-7; 7 bases line up with TRBD1. From germline, CDR1 is KGHDR and CDR2 SFDVKD. The CDR3 has 15 amino acids. V gave up 4 bases and J gave up 3 bases; unmatched junction bases: 8. This chain's CDR3 is CATSDSGQEHYEQYF. The CDR3 DNA reads TGTGCCACCAGTGACTCTGGACAGGAGCACTACGAGCAGTACTTC.

The chain links TRBV20-1 to TRBJ2-1; D is ambiguous. V gave up 3 bases and J gave up 10 bases, with 13 bases separating them. Per the germline V gene, CDR1 is DFQATT and CDR2 is SNEGSKA (reference sequence). The CDR3 loop spans 12 amino acids. The CDR3 sequence: CSASWNSQEQFF. CDR3 DNA: TGCAGTGCTAGTTGGAACAGCCAAGAGCAGTTCTTC.

The V call is TRBV12-3 or TRBV12-4, the J call TRBJ1-1; 7 bases are a match to TRBD1. V lost 7 bases to trimming and J lost 0 bases; unmatched junction nucleotides: 8. This CDR3 spans 15 amino acids. The CDR3 reads CASKRTGELNTEAFF. The CDR3 DNA sequence: TGTGCCAGCAAACGGACAGGTGAACTGAACACTGAAGCTTTCTTT.

In this sample, this clonotype turned up many times. The chain carries TRBV7-2 and TRBJ2-2; the match to TRBD1 covers 10 bases. After removal of 3 bases from V and 6 bases from J, the junction contained 4 bases not matched to a gene. Germline CDR1 SGHTA, CDR2 FQGNSA. This CDR3 region has 15 residues. The CDR3 DNA reads TGTGCCAGCAGCTTTTGGGACAGGGGTTCCGGGGAGCTGTTTTTT. It specifies CASSFWDRGSGELFF.

This clonotype was recorded at least ten times. The genes are TRBV12-3 or TRBV12-4 and TRBJ1-2; D is ambiguous. The CDR3 covers 13 residues. Trimming removed 7 bases from V and 0 bases from J, with 9 bases in between. CDR3: CASNERPNYGYTF. CDR3 bases: TGTGCCAGCAATGAAAGGCCTAACTATGGCTACACCTTC.

The sample holds a few counts of this clonotype. V gene TRBV9 combines with J gene TRBJ1-3, with D perhaps matching TRBD1 (6 bases). The CDR3 is 14 residues long. Germline V lookup: CDR1 SGDLS, CDR2 YYNGEE. The germline V and J ends were trimmed by 0 bases and 4 bases, with 8 bases remaining between them. This CDR3 is CASSVAGGGNTIYF. CDR3 nucleotides: TGTGCCAGCAGCGTAGCTGGGGGCGGAAACACCATATATTTT.

The chain recombines TRBV12-3 or TRBV12-4 with TRBJ2-3; tentatively, D is TRBD2 (6 bases). This CDR3 is 16 amino acids long. V lost 6 bases, J lost 2 bases, and 18 bases lay in between. The CDR3 bases are TGTGCCAGCAGCCCAACCGCAGCGGGCGTCACAGATACGCAGTATTTT. Amino acids: CASSPTAAGVTDTQYF.

The rearrangement links TRBV12-3 or TRBV12-4 to TRBJ2-7; D may be TRBD2 (5 bases). The CDR3 has 17 amino acids. With 5 bases removed from V and 1 base from J, the gap between germline ends came to 21 bases. Here the CDR3 DNA reads TGTGCCAGCAGTGCTCGAACCTCCCGGGAATATTCCTACGAGCAGTACTTC. It specifies CASSARTSREYSYEQYF.

At least ten counts were recorded for this clonotype. The chain couples TRBV12-3 or TRBV12-4 to TRBJ2-5; 9 positions agree with TRBD2. V was pared by 6 bases and J by 3 bases, with 5 bases of the junction left unmatched. The CDR3 contains 14 residues. DNA for the CDR3: TGTGCCAGCAGGTCTAGCGGGACCAAAGAGACCCAGTACTTC. Its translation is CASRSSGTKETQYF.

In its sample, this clonotype was seen many times. The rearrangement uses TRBV12-3 or TRBV12-4 and TRBJ1-2; TRBD1 aligns across 10 bases. V lost 6 bases, J lost 4 bases, and 8 bases stayed unmatched. The CDR3 totals 15 residues. In nucleotides, the CDR3 is TGTGCCAGCAGACCTGCCGGGACAGGGGTCTATGGCTACACCTTC. Translation gives CASRPAGTGVYGYTF.

CDR3 nucleotides: TGCGCCAGCAGCCAAGATCCCCTTAGCACAGATACGCAGTATTTT. This translates into CASSQDPLSTDTQYF. The chain combines TRBV4-1 with TRBJ2-3, with D hard to call. V dropped 0 bases and J dropped 0 bases, with 7 bases sitting between them. CDR1 is MGHRA and CDR2 is YSYEKL in the germline V gene. The CDR3 has 15 amino acids.

This clonotype has a handful of counts. The J gene is TRBJ2-2, the V gene TRBV5-1; 8 bases are shared with TRBD1. Germline V lookup: CDR1 SGHRS, CDR2 YFSETQ. The CDR3 sequence is 17 residues long. Germline trimming cut 4 bases from V and 7 bases from J; bases unmatched to any gene: 15. CDR3 sequence: CASSADPGQARGGELFF. In DNA, the CDR3 is TGCGCCAGCAGCGCCGACCCGGGACAGGCAAGGGGCGGGGAGCTGTTTTTT. Supplemented by reference TRBV5-1 and TRBJ2-2, the full variable domain reads KAGVTQTPRYLIKTRGQQVTLSCSPISGHRSVSWYQQTPGQGLQFLFEYFSETQRNKGNFPGRFSGRQFSNSRSEMNVSTLELGDSALYLCASSADPGQARGGELFFGEGSRLTVL.

This clonotype appeared a few times. The chain carries TRBV20-1 and TRBJ2-1, with D perhaps matching TRBD2 (5 bases). Trimming pared 7 bases from V and 10 bases from J, leaving 14 bases between. Germline CDR1 and CDR2: DFQATT and SNEGSKA (reference sequence). CDR3 length: 11 amino acids. CDR3: CSVGATEEQFF. As DNA, the CDR3 is TGCAGTGTGGGAGCGACGGAGGAGCAGTTCTTC.

The genes are TRBV4-3 and TRBJ2-1; D might be TRBD1 or TRBD2, each matching 5 bases. CDR1 LGHNA and CDR2 YSLEER come from the germline V gene. V shed 1 base and J shed 9 bases, with 16 bases lying between them. The CDR3 loop spans 15 amino acids. CDR3 in amino acids: CASSQAGTRIVEQFF. CDR3 nucleotide sequence: TGCGCCAGCAGCCAAGCCGGGACGCGCATTGTTGAGCAGTTCTTC.

The V gene is TRBV10-3, the J gene TRBJ1-1; TRBD1 is a possible D gene (6 bases). Trimming took off 6 bases at V and 3 bases at J, with 17 bases between the two ends. CDR3 size: 15 residues. Germline V CDR1 and CDR2: ENHRY, SYGVKD. The CDR3 sequence: CAISSRGGTDTEAFF. CDR3 nucleotides: TGTGCCATCAGCTCGAGAGGGGGAACGGACACTGAAGCTTTCTTT.